This T cell receptor beta chain was sequenced for a study of siplizumab effects on memory and regulatory T cells. CDR3 size: 15 residues. V lost 4 bases and J lost 1, with 8 bases in between. The germline CDR1 and CDR2 sequences are SGHNT and YENEEA. Profiling relied on immunoSEQ multiplex PCR, and the TCRdb table lists in-frame clones only, not all of them. The repertoire holds 92,000 or so clones, with 70% to 90% as singletons. This sequence joins TRBV11-3 and TRBJ2-6; no clear D gene. The sample comprised CD4+ T cells sorted from blood. This TCR came from a human donor in good health. This CDR3 is CASSSTGSGANVLTF. CDR3 nucleotide sequence: TGTGCCAGCAGCTCTACTGGTTCTGGGGCCAACGTCCTGACTTTC.